This record concerns one TCR beta chain sequence. These data are taken from a study of blood T cell repertoires in COVID-19. Background on the study: Material from acute and convalescent COVID-19 was sourced from the United States, Italy and Spain. Nucleic acid was either cDNA or gDNA, and it came from T cells, B-cell-depleted T cells, or PBMCs.

The germline gives CDR1 MNHEY, CDR2 SVGAGI. V lost 6 bases to trimming and J lost 13 bases; unmatched junction nucleotides: 17. The CDR3 totals 14 residues. As originally analysed: Amplification of reference gene primers provided the estimated nucleated cell counts. The data were produced by immunoSEQ multiplex PCR, yet TCRdb's version contains in-frame clones alone and is incomplete. V and J calls plus clone size are reproduced from that table; the DNA served to infer D and trimming. Of around 190,000 clones in the sample, around four fifths were seen once. The material sequenced was peripheral blood. This TCR derives from a man between 65 and 79 years old with active or convalescent COVID-19. The genes are TRBV6-5 and TRBJ1-2, with 7 bases that match TRBD1. As DNA, the CDR3 is TGTGCCAGCAGCCTAGACTTCCGGGACAGTCAGGTCACCTTC. This encodes CASSLDFRDSQVTF.